Presented here are 7 T cell receptor beta chains from one specimen sequenced in a study of shared clonotypes between healthy human individuals. Here immunoSEQ multiplex PCR was the method, and the copy in TCRdb shows in-frame clones only, minus some. The sample comprises about 690,000 clones, about 92% of which are singletons, and about a third rests with the top ten. The sequencing input was memory CD8+ T cells from PBMCs. The subset was: CD45RO+ cells pooled with CCR7-negative TemRA cells. The source is a man in his late teens or twenties in good health. Some clones in this sample may be carry-over from other donors' samples.

The count of this clone is one. The chain joins TRBV21-1 to TRBJ2-7; the D call in the table, TRBD2, was not verified against the DNA. TRBV21-1 is an annotated pseudogene. The CDR3 loop spans 16 amino acids. Here the CDR3 reads CASSLLAGVISYEQYF. DNA of the CDR3: TGTGCCAGCAGCCTCCTAGCGGGAGTTATCTCCTACGAGCAGTACTTC.

V gene TRBV5-4 combines with J gene TRBJ2-7; D remains unclear. This CDR3 contains 14 residues. The V end lost 0 bases, the J end lost 0 bases, and 7 bases lay between the germline ends. From germline, CDR1 is SGHNT and CDR2 YYREEE (reference sequence). The CDR3 loop is CASSLEGTSYEQYF. The CDR3 nucleotides read TGTGCCAGCAGCTTGGAGGGCACCTCCTACGAGCAGTACTTC.

The rearrangement links TRBV2 to TRBJ1-1; D is uncertain. Germline loops: CDR1 SNHLY, CDR2 FYNNEI. CDR3 length: 15 residues. Trimming pared 0 bases from V and 0 bases from J, leaving 8 bases between. CDR3 region: CASSEAGSMNTEAFF. The CDR3 bases are TGTGCCAGCAGTGAAGCGGGGTCCATGAACACTGAAGCTTTCTTT.

The CDR3 reads CASSLGPDYFKQYF. The CDR3 DNA follows: TGTGCCAGCAGCTTAGGACCGGACTACTTTAAGCAGTACTTC. V usage is TRBV11-2 and J usage is TRBJ2-7, with D possibly being TRBD2 (6 bases). V lost 1 base, J lost 8 bases, and 15 bases lay in between. Germline V gene sequence: CDR1 SGHAT, CDR2 FQNNGV. The CDR3 sequence is 14 residues long.

The J gene is TRBJ2-7, the V gene TRBV4-1, with 13 bases identical to TRBD2. The CDR3 is made up of 17 amino acids. In germline, CDR1 is MGHRA, CDR2 YSYEKL. The J segment lost 6 bases and the V segment lost 4 bases, leaving 12 bases of the junction unmatched. The CDR3 DNA reads as TGCGCCAGCAGCCCTACCGAGTCGGGACTAGCGGGGTCCGAGCAGTACTTC. This sequence encodes CASSPTESGLAGSEQYF.

This chain uses TRBV28 with TRBJ2-7; 10 nucleotides align to TRBD2. The CDR3 loop spans 15 amino acids. Germline CDR1 and CDR2: MDHEN and SYDVKM. With V trimmed by 6 bases and J by 3 bases, 8 bases remained unmatched. The CDR3 sequence: CASRQTSGRLYEQYF. As DNA, the CDR3 is TGTGCCAGCAGACAGACTAGCGGGCGACTCTACGAGCAGTACTTC.

The chain uses TRBV9 and TRBJ1-1, with unresolved D. The CDR3 is 17 residues long. The V end lost 0 bases, the J end lost 7 bases, and 22 bases lay between the germline ends. Germline V gives CDR1 SGDLS, CDR2 YYNGEE. This CDR3 reads CASSVVRDERKRYEAFF. The CDR3 DNA follows: TGTGCCAGCAGCGTAGTCCGCGACGAACGGAAGCGATATGAAGCTTTCTTT.